The subject of this entry is one TCR beta chain. Its antigen is as yet unknown. The data originate from a study of T cells in tumors after PD-1 blockade. Across the whole study: During anti-PD-1 treatment, some patients continued daily vismodegib 150 mg.

The study, taken as a whole, reports: Blood contained about 44% of the tumor's TCR clonotypes.

Profiling relied on immunoSEQ multiplex PCR, and the TCRdb table lists in-frame clones only, not all of them. The sample gives just under 65,000 clones, around two thirds of which show up once; around 4.7% is in the top ten. The sequencing here drew on PBMCs, taken after anti-PD-1 treatment. The sequence was obtained from a human donor with basal cell carcinoma.

The CDR3 sequence is CASSEVLHNEQFF. Here the CDR3 DNA reads TGTGCCAGCAGTGAAGTACTACACAATGAGCAGTTCTTC. V is TRBV6-1 and J is TRBJ2-1, with D unresolved. The CDR3 is made up of 13 amino acids. Germline values: CDR1 MNHNS, CDR2 SASEGT. V was shortened by 1 base and J by 5 bases, with 6 bases between the two germline ends.